The 21 T cell receptor beta chains reported below all come from one sample, sequenced in a study of cytomegalovirus exposure and HLA in healthy donors. A multiplex PCR was run with 60 Vbeta primers and 13 Jbeta primers. Measured with immunoSEQ multiplex PCR; TCRdb has only the in-frame clones, and not every one. The sample lists roughly 190,000 clones, approximately 78% occurring once. The sequenced sample consisted of PBMCs. These receptors originate from a woman younger than 35 in good health and CMV-seronegative.

The V and J genes are TRBV27 and TRBJ2-7; no firm D call. V was pared by 3 bases and J by 6 bases, with 15 bases between. This CDR3 contains 14 residues. Germline loops: CDR1 MNHEY, CDR2 SMNVEV (reference sequence). This CDR3 reads CASSFSRISGEQYF. The CDR3 coding sequence is TGTGCCAGCAGTTTTAGTAGAATTTCGGGCGAGCAGTACTTC.

The V and J genes are TRBV27 and TRBJ1-1; D is unclear. Germline-derived CDR1 and CDR2 are MNHEY and SMNVEV (reference sequence). V lost 3 bases to trimming and J lost 2 bases, with 7 bases between them. This CDR3 contains 13 residues. The DNA of the CDR3 is TGTGCCAGCAGTTTTGGGCCCAACACTGAAGCTTTCTTT. Its protein is CASSFGPNTEAFF.

This clone was observed a few times. The gene calls are TRBV5-7 and TRBJ1-1; D is possibly TRBD1 (6 bases). Being an ORF, TRBV5-7 has a function that is uncertain. This CDR3 is 15 amino acids long. V lost 1 base and J lost 5, with 15 bases in between. The CDR3 spells CASSLRRGRVTEAFF. The CDR3 DNA follows: TGTGCCAGCAGCTTGAGGCGGGGGCGAGTAACTGAAGCTTTCTTT.

The J gene is TRBJ2-7, the V gene TRBV6-1; D is perhaps TRBD2 (5 bases). Germline lookup yields CDR1 MNHNS and CDR2 SASEGT. The CDR3 is made up of 13 amino acids. Trimming cost V 1 base and J 4 bases, with 8 bases left between them. As DNA, the CDR3 is TGTGCCAGCAGTGAAGAACGGACTTACGAGCAGTACTTC. Translation: CASSEERTYEQYF.

The chain recombines TRBV5-1 with TRBJ2-3; 11 positions agree with TRBD2. The V gene end was trimmed by 1 base and the J gene end by 2 bases; junction bases not matched to a gene: 3. The CDR3 consists of 16 residues. CDR1 is SGHRS, CDR2 YFSETQ, per germline. CDR3 coding DNA: TGCGCCAGCAGCTTGACTAGCGGGGGATACACAGATACGCAGTATTTT. Protein sequence: CASSLTSGGYTDTQYF.

This chain connects TRBV18 to TRBJ2-1, with D perhaps TRBD2 (6 bases). Trimming shortened V by 5 bases and J by 5 bases, and 10 bases separated the two germline ends. Germline CDR1 reads KGHSH; CDR2 reads LQKENI. The CDR3 has 13 residues. DNA for the CDR3: TGTGCCAGCTCATGGGCGGGGAACAATGAGCAGTTCTTC. Translated, it gives CASSWAGNNEQFF.

This chain uses TRBV18 with TRBJ1-4; D is ambiguous. CDR3 length equals 13 residues. Deletions cut 3 bases from V and 8 bases from J, with 10 bases between. Germline assignment: CDR1 KGHSH and CDR2 LQKENI. CDR3 DNA sequence: TGTGCCAGCTCACCGACGGGAGGCGAAAAACTGTTTTTT. This codes for CASSPTGGEKLFF.

This chain connects TRBV5-1 to TRBJ2-1; unclear D gene. Trimming removed 0 bases at V and 6 bases at J, with 7 bases between. Per germline, CDR1 SGHRS and CDR2 YFSETQ. The CDR3 has 13 amino acids. CDR3 region: CASSLDWANEQFF. CDR3 sequence (DNA): TGCGCCAGCAGCTTGGATTGGGCCAATGAGCAGTTCTTC.

J is TRBJ2-1 and V is TRBV6-4; TRBD2 matches at 8 bases. Germline values: CDR1 MRHNA, CDR2 SNTAGT. The CDR3 runs to 16 residues. The J segment lost 1 base and the V segment lost 6 bases, leaving 8 bases of the junction unmatched. The CDR3, as DNA: TGTGCCAGCAGCCTCCACGGGGGGGTTTCCTACAATGAGCAGTTCTTC. This codes for CASSLHGGVSYNEQFF.

V usage is TRBV2 and J usage is TRBJ2-5, with TRBD2 identical over 7 bases. V was pared by 7 bases and J by 7 bases, with 9 bases of the junction left unmatched. CDR3 length: 13 amino acids. Germline-derived CDR1 and CDR2 are SNHLY and FYNNEI. The CDR3 sequence: CASILGDYGTQYF. The CDR3 DNA is TGTGCCAGCATCCTGGGGGACTACGGGACCCAGTACTTC. Based on the CDR3 plus reference TRBV2 and TRBJ2-5, the full variable domain is EPEVTQTPSHQVTQMGQEVILRCVPISNHLYFYWYRQILGQKVEFLVSFYNNEISEKSEIFDDQFSVERPDGSNFTLKIRSTKLEDSAMYFCASILGDYGTQYFGPGTRLLVL.

This clone was seen only a few times. The junction does not match germline at one end; this may be a read error. CDR3 in amino acids: CAWSLGVRGAPFF. The CDR3 nucleotides read TGTGCCTGGAGTTTAGGGGTCCGGGGGGCTCCTTTTTTT. This sequence joins TRBV30 and TRBJ1-3; the D gene is possibly TRBD1 (6 bases). This CDR3 spans 13 amino acids. Germline CDR1 reads GTSNPN; CDR2 reads SVGIG (reference sequence). The full variable domain, its missing parts supplied by reference TRBV30 and TRBJ1-3, is SQTIHQWPATLVQPVGSPLSLECTVEGTSNPNLYWYRQAAGRGLQLLFYSVGIGQISSEVPQNLSASRPQDRQFILSSKKLLLSDSGFYLCAWSLGVRGAPFFGEGSWLTVV.

The genes are TRBV10-3 and TRBJ2-7; tentatively, D is TRBD2 (5 bases). Trimming pared 10 bases from V and 0 bases from J, leaving 13 bases between. The CDR3 spans 13 residues. Looked up from germline, CDR1 is ENHRY and CDR2 is SYGVKD. The CDR3 loop reads CATGGFSSYEQYF. Here the CDR3 DNA reads TGTGCCACAGGAGGATTCAGCTCCTACGAGCAGTACTTC.

This chain joins TRBV2 and TRBJ1-2; maybe TRBD1 (5 bases). Germline lookup yields CDR1 SNHLY and CDR2 FYNNEI. V was pared by 7 bases and J by 1 base, with 10 bases between. CDR3 length equals 13 residues. The CDR3 nucleotides read TGTGCCAGCAATGGACACCTTAACTATGGCTACACCTTC. It encodes CASNGHLNYGYTF.

This chain links TRBV7-9 with TRBJ1-1, with D tentatively TRBD1 (5 bases). Per the germline V gene, CDR1 is SEHNR and CDR2 is FQNEAQ (reference sequence). The V end was cut by 4 bases, the J end by 9 bases, with 15 bases between. The CDR3 spans 13 residues. CDR3 DNA sequence: TGTGCCAGCAGCTCATCCCTTCGACAGCAAGCTTTCTTT. Translated, it gives CASSSSLRQQAFF. Using reference TRBV7-9 and TRBJ1-1 for the parts outside the CDR3, the full variable domain is DTGVSQNPRHKITKRGQNVTFRCDPISEHNRLYWYRQTLGQGPEFLTYFQNEAQLEKSRLLSDRFSAERPKGSFSTLEIQRTEQGDSAMYLCASSSSLRQQAFFGQGTRLTVV.

V and J are TRBV7-3 and TRBJ2-1; perhaps TRBD2 as D (5 bases). Trimming removed 4 bases at V and 6 bases at J, with 16 bases between. Germline CDR1 and CDR2: SGHTA and FQGTGA. The CDR3 spans 15 residues. CDR3 in amino acids: CASSSPRGSLNEQFF. The DNA of the CDR3 is TGTGCCAGCAGCTCTCCCCGAGGGAGTCTCAATGAGCAGTTCTTC.

The chain combines TRBV7-2 with TRBJ1-2; D not resolved. In germline, CDR1 is SGHTA, CDR2 FQGNSA. The CDR3 consists of 15 residues. V lost 5 bases and J lost 4, with 17 bases in between. CDR3 loop: CASSGPVGMSYGYTF. Written as DNA, the CDR3 is TGTGCCAGCAGCGGGCCAGTAGGCATGTCCTATGGCTACACCTTC.

About this clone: Other DNA sequences from this sample encode an identical CDR3 as well. The chain has TRBV9 and TRBJ2-1; D is perhaps TRBD2 (6 bases). With 0 bases removed from V and 5 bases from J, the gap between germline ends came to 12 bases. The CDR3 length is 15 residues. In germline, CDR1 is SGDLS, CDR2 YYNGEE. The CDR3 sequence is CASSVVGGFNNEQFF. As DNA, the CDR3 is TGTGCCAGCAGCGTAGTAGGAGGGTTCAACAATGAGCAGTTCTTC.

This chain joins TRBV2 and TRBJ1-1; weak D call: TRBD1 (6 bases). The CDR3 has 12 amino acids. Trimming pared 8 bases from V and 3 bases from J, leaving 10 bases between. Germline lookup yields CDR1 SNHLY and CDR2 FYNNEI. The CDR3 sequence is CASAGAYTEAFF. The CDR3, as DNA: TGTGCCAGCGCGGGGGCGTACACTGAAGCTTTCTTT.

The J gene is TRBJ2-3, the V gene TRBV7-2; 8 bases are a match to TRBD2. With 0 bases clipped from V and 3 bases from J, the junction kept 5 bases outside the gene matches. The CDR3 loop spans 16 amino acids. Germline values: CDR1 SGHTA, CDR2 FQGNSA. The CDR3: CASSLAAGGGTDTQYF. For the CDR3, the DNA is TGTGCCAGCAGCTTAGCCGCCGGCGGGGGGACAGATACGCAGTATTTT.

This clone was seen just once. The CDR3 is CASIGQIYGYTF. CDR3 nucleotides: TGTGCCAGTATCGGACAGATCTATGGCTACACCTTC. The chain has TRBV19 and TRBJ1-2; D possibly corresponds to TRBD1 (6 bases). Germline V lookup: CDR1 LNHDA, CDR2 SQIVND (reference sequence). This CDR3 region has 12 residues. V lost 7 bases and J 4 bases, leaving 10 bases between the germline ends.

The J gene is TRBJ1-1, the V gene TRBV11-2; no clear D gene. Trimming cost V 2 bases and J 1 base, with 11 bases left between them. The germline CDR1 and CDR2 sequences are SGHAT and FQNNGV. The CDR3 totals 15 residues. CDR3 sequence (DNA): TGTGCCAGCAGCTTAAAGAGCGCGGGGAACACTGAAGCTTTCTTT. This gives the protein CASSLKSAGNTEAFF.